Presented here are 6 T cell receptor beta chains from one specimen sequenced in a study of T cells in Graves' hyperthyroidism and ophthalmopathy. From RNA transcripts, TCR beta CDR3 regions were amplified. First-round RT-PCR targeting the TCR CDR3 was performed with the HTBI primer set. Each CDR3 protein is one row after TCRdb ran MiXCR on the multiplex PCR reads. The data contain some 440,000 distinct CDR3 sequences, around a sixth of them singletons. The sequenced material came from blood. The receptors originated from a woman younger than 35 with Graves' hyperthyroidism.

This clonotype was detected ten times or more. The genes are TRBV7-2 and TRBJ2-1; 9 nucleotides match TRBD1. From germline, CDR1 is SGHTA and CDR2 FQGNSA. With V trimmed by 5 bases and J by 11 bases, 10 bases remained unmatched. CDR3 length equals 14 residues. The CDR3 DNA reads as TGTGCCAGCAGCGAAGACAGGGGGGCCCTTAAGCAGTTCTTC. Translation gives CASSEDRGALKQFF.

This clonotype has a count of ten or more. V and J are TRBV2 and TRBJ2-1; D may be TRBD1 or TRBD2 (5 bases each). The CDR3 loop spans 15 amino acids. Trimming took off 7 bases at V and 6 bases at J, with 19 bases between the two ends. CDR1 is SNHLY, CDR2 FYNNEI, per germline. The CDR3 reads CASTRQWGSGNEQFF. The CDR3 DNA sequence: TGTGCCAGCACCCGGCAATGGGGCAGCGGCAATGAGCAGTTCTTC.

This clonotype showed up many times. The genes are TRBV28 and TRBJ2-5, with 9 bases that match TRBD2. Germline lookup yields CDR1 MDHEN and CDR2 SYDVKM. The CDR3 extends over 16 amino acids. V shed 2 bases and J 2 bases; nucleotides not matched to a gene: 6. This CDR3 is CASSLGSGRWQETQYF. Here the CDR3 DNA reads TGTGCCAGCAGTTTAGGTAGCGGGAGATGGCAAGAGACCCAGTACTTC.

Ten or more counts support this clonotype. The chain uses TRBV10-3 and TRBJ2-7; the D is unclear. This CDR3 region has 15 residues. Germline loops: CDR1 ENHRY, CDR2 SYGVKD. Trimming cost V 0 bases and J 2 bases, with 11 bases left between them. The CDR3 spells CAISESKPPPYEQYF. The CDR3 DNA sequence: TGTGCCATCAGTGAGTCGAAACCGCCACCCTACGAGCAGTACTTC.

The chain uses TRBV19 and TRBJ2-1; maybe TRBD1 (5 bases). Trimming cost V 10 bases and J 6 bases, with 22 bases left between them. Germline loops: CDR1 LNHDA, CDR2 SQIVND (reference sequence). CDR3 size: 15 residues. This CDR3 reads CATAQGFGPLNEQFF. The CDR3 DNA follows: TGTGCCACCGCCCAGGGTTTTGGACCCCTCAATGAGCAGTTCTTC. Full variable domain (rest looked up from reference TRBV19 and TRBJ2-1): DGGITQSPKYLFRKEGQNVTLSCEQNLNHDAMYWYRQDPGQGLRLIYYSQIVNDFQKGDIAEGYSVSREKKESFPLTVTSAQKNPTAFYLCATAQGFGPLNEQFFGPGTRLTVL.

This clonotype was seen a few times. The J gene is TRBJ1-1, the V gene TRBV14, with D tentatively TRBD1 (5 bases). The CDR3 runs 16 residues. Deletions cut 5 bases from V and 1 base from J, with 17 bases between. CDR1 SGHDN and CDR2 FVKESK come from the germline V gene. This CDR3 reads CASSKKGAGPNTEAFF. The CDR3 DNA reads TGTGCCAGCAGCAAGAAGGGTGCAGGGCCGAACACTGAAGCTTTCTTT.